These T cell receptor beta chains were read from a single sample in a study of response to subunit inactivated influenza vaccine. MiXCR, run by TCRdb on the RT-PCR reads, gives a single entry per CDR3 protein. Among around 300,000 distinct CDR3 sequences listed, over 20% were seen once. The starting material was PBMCs from blood, obtained about 20 months after vaccination. Receptors were obtained from a man aged 50 to 69 who received an inactivated influenza vaccine. Each CDR3 is given with its conserved first and last residue. D genes are given only for firm matches. Only part of the rows carry a size: once, few, many, or a class if the clone is expanded.

15,many,TRBJ1-5,-,TRBV5-1,CASSLAGISNQPQHF,TGCGCCAGCAGCTTGGCAGGGATTAGCAATCAGCCCCAGCATTTT
13,few,TRBJ1-4,TRBD1,TRBV20-1,CSARAQGFEKLFF,TGCAGTGCTAGAGCACAGGGGTTCGAAAAACTGTTTTTT
14,few,TRBJ2-5,TRBD2,TRBV28,CASSFAGGQETQYF,TGTGCCAGCAGTTTTGCGGGGGGGCAGGAGACCCAGTACTTC
17,-,TRBJ1-1,TRBD1,TRBV5-1,CASSPNYRGPVNTEAFF,TGCGCCAGCAGCCCCAACTACAGGGGGCCTGTGAACACTGAAGCTTTCTTT
14,-,TRBJ2-4,-,TRBV12-3/TRBV12-4,CASSLSQGLISPYF,TGTGCCAGCAGTTTATCCCAGGGCTTGATATCTCCGTACTTC
15,-,TRBJ1-2,-,TRBV20-1,CSARDSGATNYGYTF,TGCAGTGCTAGAGACTCAGGGGCAACTAACTATGGCTACACCTTC
12,few,TRBJ1-2,-,TRBV24-1,CATSDSTYGYTF,TGTGCCACCAGTGACTCCACGTATGGCTACACCTTC
18,many,TRBJ2-2,TRBD2,TRBV4-1,CASSRGLAGGPSTGELFF,TGCGCCAGCAGCCGGGGACTAGCGGGGGGGCCAAGCACCGGGGAGCTGTTTTTT
16,-,TRBJ2-2,TRBD2,TRBV24-1,CATSDASGLNTGELFF,TGTGCCACCAGTGACGCTAGCGGCCTGAACACCGGGGAGCTGTTTTTT
11,-,TRBJ1-2,-,TRBV20-1,CSAGFRAGYTF,TGCAGTGCTGGGTTTAGGGCTGGCTACACCTTC
16,once,TRBJ1-2,-,TRBV27,CAGSLSAVPAFYGYTF,TGTGCCGGCAGTTTATCGGCAGTTCCTGCTTTCTATGGCTACACCTTC
16,few,TRBJ1-1,-,TRBV28,CASSLSRGPKDTEAFF,TGTGCCAGCAGTTTGTCCCGGGGGCCTAAGGACACTGAAGCTTTCTTT
13,-,TRBJ1-1,-,TRBV3-1,CASSGRQGSEAFF,TGTGCCAGCAGCGGGAGGCAGGGGAGTGAAGCTTTCTTT
13,-,TRBJ1-1,-,TRBV12-3/TRBV12-4,CASSVGPRLVAFF,TGTGCCAGCAGTGTCGGACCGCGTCTAGTAGCTTTCTTT
13,-,TRBJ2-3,-,TRBV4-3,CASSQALTDSQYF,TGCGCCAGCAGCCAAGCTTTGACGGATTCGCAGTATTTT
14,many,TRBJ2-2,-,TRBV20-1,CSARLRQNTGELFF,TGCAGTGCTCGACTCCGACAAAACACCGGGGAGCTGTTTTTT
15,few,TRBJ2-3,TRBD2,TRBV7-2,CASSSSSGGRYTQYF,TGTGCCAGCAGCTCGTCTAGCGGGGGGCGGTATACGCAGTATTTT
15,-,TRBJ1-1,TRBD1,TRBV20-1,CSASDIDRGWTEAFF,TGCAGTGCTAGTGATATAGACAGGGGGTGGACTGAAGCTTTCTTT
13,-,TRBJ1-5,-,TRBV29-1,CSVEGGLNQPQHF,TGCAGCGTTGAAGGCGGCCTCAATCAGCCCCAGCATTTT
13,few,TRBJ2-5,TRBD1,TRBV6-2/TRBV6-3,CASRSGTGETQYF,TGTGCCAGCAGGTCCGGGACAGGGGAGACCCAGTACTTC
14,few,TRBJ1-2,-,TRBV6-1,CAIFSFGSNYGYTF,TGTGCCATTTTCTCCTTTGGCTCTAACTATGGCTACACCTTC
14,-,TRBJ2-3,-,TRBV7-2,CASSLEPNTDTQYF,TGTGCCAGCAGCTTAGAACCTAACACAGATACGCAGTATTTT
13,-,TRBJ1-2,-,TRBV10-3,CAISESEPARLTF,TGTGCCATCAGTGAGTCGGAGCCTGCTCGGCTTACCTTC
17,few,TRBJ1-5,-,TRBV6-5,CASSYSRWTLANQPQHF,TGTGCCAGCAGTTACTCGAGATGGACGCTTGCCAATCAGCCCCAGCATTTT
15,-,TRBJ1-3,-,TRBV5-5,CASSLWADSGNTIYF,TGTGCCAGCAGCTTGTGGGCAGACTCTGGAAACACCATATATTTT
12,-,TRBJ1-3,-,TRBV25-1,CASSEIGNTIYF,TGTGCCAGCAGTGAAATTGGAAACACCATATATTTT
17,-,TRBJ1-2,TRBD1,TRBV15,CATSRDPTTGWVYGYTF,TGTGCCACCAGCAGAGATCCTACGACAGGGTGGGTCTATGGCTACACCTTC
15,few,TRBJ1-5,-,TRBV28,CASTQKGLGNQPQHF,TGTGCCAGCACCCAGAAGGGCCTGGGGAATCAGCCCCAGCATTTT
13,-,TRBJ2-7,-,TRBV20-1,CSAPGAGVTEQYF,TGCAGTGCTCCCGGGGCAGGGGTAACGGAGCAGTACTTC
14,-,TRBJ1-2,TRBD1,TRBV7-2,CASSPRTGGQGYTF,TGTGCCAGCAGCCCGCGGACAGGGGGTCAGGGCTACACCTTC
16,-,TRBJ2-2,TRBD2,TRBV5-1,CASSLALAGGTGELFF,TGCGCCAGCAGCTTGGCCCTAGCGGGAGGAACCGGGGAGCTGTTTTTT
12,many,TRBJ1-5,-,TRBV29-1,CSVVGAHQPQHF,TGCAGCGTTGTTGGGGCTCACCAGCCCCAGCATTTT
12,-,TRBJ2-7,-,TRBV6-2/TRBV6-3,CASKDTLYEQYF,TGTGCCAGCAAGGACACGCTCTACGAGCAGTACTTC
15,few,TRBJ2-2,-,TRBV4-3,CASSQDPQRTGELFF,TGCGCCAGCAGCCAAGATCCCCAACGTACCGGGGAGCTGTTTTTT
16,-,TRBJ2-5,TRBD1,TRBV7-3,CASSLGYYRGQETQYF,TGTGCCAGCAGCTTGGGCTACTACAGGGGCCAAGAGACCCAGTACTTC
16,many,TRBJ1-1,TRBD1,TRBV24-1,CATSDSQTGERTEAFF,TGTGCCACCAGTGATTCGCAGACAGGGGAGAGGACTGAAGCTTTCTTT
14,-,TRBJ1-3,-,TRBV29-1,CSAVQGEAGNTIYF,TGCAGCGCCGTACAGGGTGAAGCTGGAAACACCATATATTTT
15,-,TRBJ1-1,-,TRBV7-2,CASSLNGAGNTEAFF,TGTGCCAGCAGCTTAAACGGGGCCGGGAACACTGAAGCTTTCTTT
16,-,TRBJ2-1,TRBD2,TRBV20-1,CSARDRLAGGMNEQFF,TGCAGTGCTAGAGATCGACTAGCGGGAGGGATGAATGAGCAGTTCTTC
17,-,TRBJ2-7,TRBD1,TRBV18,CASSPELGQANSYEQYF,TGTGCCAGCTCACCAGAATTAGGACAGGCGAACTCCTACGAGCAGTACTTC
13,-,TRBJ1-2,-,TRBV15,CATSGRRGYGYTF,TGTGCCACCAGCGGAAGGAGGGGGTATGGCTACACCTTC
15,-,TRBJ1-2,TRBD1,TRBV28,CASSTDRVRVYGYTF,TGTGCCAGCAGTACGGACAGGGTGAGGGTTTATGGCTACACCTTC
13,few,TRBJ1-1,-,TRBV5-1,CASRDPMGTEAFF,TGCGCCAGCAGGGACCCCATGGGAACTGAAGCTTTCTTT
14,-,TRBJ2-5,-,TRBV11-3,CASSMSGTGETQYF,TGTGCCAGCAGCATGTCCGGGACCGGAGAGACCCAGTACTTC
12,-,TRBJ2-1,-,TRBV12-3/TRBV12-4,CASSLGDQRKFF,TGTGCCAGCAGTTTAGGGGACCAAAGGAAGTTCTTC
15,few,TRBJ1-5,-,TRBV15,CATSRDRGGWQPQHF,TGTGCCACCAGCAGAGATAGGGGGGGATGGCAGCCCCAGCATTTT
15,many,TRBJ1-1,-,TRBV6-5,CASSYSVSRNTEAFF,TGTGCCAGCAGTTACTCGGTCAGCCGGAACACTGAAGCTTTCTTT
13,-,TRBJ1-1,TRBD1,TRBV5-8,CASSYGTGVEAFF,TGTGCCAGCAGTTACGGGACAGGGGTTGAAGCTTTCTTT
13,-,TRBJ1-2,-,TRBV7-9,CASSAELSYGYTF,TGTGCCAGCAGCGCGGAACTTTCCTATGGCTACACCTTC
11,few,TRBJ2-7,-,TRBV12-3/TRBV12-4,CASSFDHEQYF,TGTGCCAGCAGTTTTGATCACGAGCAGTACTTC
15,few,TRBJ1-6,TRBD1,TRBV4-1,CASSHRQGYNSPLHF,TGCGCCAGCAGCCACCGACAGGGTTATAATTCACCCCTCCACTTT
14,-,TRBJ1-1,-,TRBV6-2/TRBV6-3,CASSYFTGNTEAFF,TGTGCCAGCAGTTACTTCACAGGGAATACTGAAGCTTTCTTT
13,-,TRBJ1-3,-,TRBV20-1,CSALGEAGNTIYF,TGCAGTGCTCTCGGGGAGGCTGGAAACACCATATATTTT
15,few,TRBJ1-4,-,TRBV7-6,CASSSSTVTNEKLFF,TGTGCCAGCAGTTCCTCGACAGTCACTAATGAAAAACTGTTTTTT
13,few,TRBJ2-7,-,TRBV6-1,CASREDGLGEQYF,TGTGCCAGCAGAGAGGACGGACTTGGCGAGCAGTACTTC